Listed below are T cell receptor beta chains from one sample, sequenced in a study of T cell responses to AZD1222 COVID-19 vaccine. Produced via immunoSEQ multiplex PCR; TCRdb's table is partial and in-frame only. The repertoire includes approximately 170,000 clones, roughly 89% of them detected once, and 0.85% to 1.2% sits in the top ten. Sequencing was performed on peripheral blood, taken 28 days after the second AZD1222 dose. The source of these receptors is an adult who received the AZD1222 COVID-19 vaccine. CDR3s include the opening cysteine and the closing phenylalanine or tryptophan. Fields, in order: J gene, clone size, V gene, D gene, CDR3 protein, CDR3 DNA. A D gene is named only where the DNA matches it firmly. Size is stated for part of the rows, as once, few or many counts, or as a class when the clone is expanded.

j_call: TRBJ1-5; clone_size: few; v_call: TRBV4-3; d_call: NA; cdr3_aa: CASSQEPQGGQPQHF; cdr3_nt: TGCGCCAGCAGCCAAGAACCCCAGGGAGGACAGCCCCAGCATTTT
j_call: TRBJ1-2; clone_size: NA; v_call: TRBV5-1; d_call: NA; cdr3_aa: CASSWGPGGNYGYTF; cdr3_nt: TGCGCCAGCAGCTGGGGCCCTGGCGGGAACTATGGCTACACCTTC
j_call: TRBJ2-5; clone_size: NA; v_call: TRBV3-1/TRBV3-2; d_call: NA; cdr3_aa: CASSQEGGAQETQYF; cdr3_nt: TGTGCCAGCAGCCAAGAAGGGGGGGCCCAAGAGACCCAGTACTTC
j_call: TRBJ1-6; clone_size: NA; v_call: TRBV4-2; d_call: NA; cdr3_aa: CASSQDPGDRGSPLHF; cdr3_nt: TGTGCCAGCAGCCAAGATCCGGGGGACCGCGGATCACCCCTCCACTTT
j_call: TRBJ2-7; clone_size: few; v_call: TRBV13; d_call: NA; cdr3_aa: CASSQWDEQYF; cdr3_nt: TGTGCCAGCAGCCAGTGGGACGAGCAGTACTTC
j_call: TRBJ1-6; clone_size: once; v_call: TRBV3-1/TRBV3-2; d_call: NA; cdr3_aa: CASSQINRVGSPLHF; cdr3_nt: TGTGCCAGCAGCCAGATAAACAGGGTTGGCTCACCCCTCCACTTT
j_call: TRBJ1-2; clone_size: NA; v_call: TRBV6-5; d_call: TRBD1; cdr3_aa: CASLRAGGVYGYTF; cdr3_nt: TGTGCCAGCCTTAGGGCAGGGGGCGTCTATGGCTACACCTTC
j_call: TRBJ1-1; clone_size: NA; v_call: TRBV6-5; d_call: NA; cdr3_aa: CASSYSTVGRWAEAFF; cdr3_nt: TGTGCCAGCAGTTACTCGACGGTAGGTCGGTGGGCTGAAGCTTTCTTT
j_call: TRBJ2-1; clone_size: NA; v_call: TRBV11-2; d_call: TRBD2; cdr3_aa: CASSLDPPSGGSSYNEQFF; cdr3_nt: TGTGCCAGCAGCTTAGATCCCCCTAGCGGGGGGAGCTCCTACAATGAGCAGTTCTTC
j_call: TRBJ1-1; clone_size: NA; v_call: TRBV6-5; d_call: NA; cdr3_aa: CASSLPGQSNTEAFF; cdr3_nt: TGTGCCAGCAGTTTGCCGGGACAATCGAACACTGAAGCTTTCTTT
j_call: TRBJ1-1; clone_size: NA; v_call: TRBV11-2; d_call: NA; cdr3_aa: CASSLVAEAFF; cdr3_nt: TGTGCCAGCAGCTTAGTAGCTGAAGCTTTCTTT
j_call: TRBJ1-5; clone_size: NA; v_call: TRBV6-2/TRBV6-3; d_call: NA; cdr3_aa: CASSYVDYSNQPQHF; cdr3_nt: TGTGCCAGCAGTTACGTGGATTATAGCAATCAGCCCCAGCATTTT
j_call: TRBJ2-1; clone_size: NA; v_call: TRBV5-8; d_call: NA; cdr3_aa: CASLRRDLRNEQFF; cdr3_nt: TGTGCCAGCCTTCGCCGGGACCTACGTAATGAGCAGTTCTTC
j_call: TRBJ2-4; clone_size: NA; v_call: TRBV19; d_call: NA; cdr3_aa: CASAGSNIQYF; cdr3_nt: TGTGCCAGTGCGGGGAGCAACATTCAGTACTTC
j_call: TRBJ1-1; clone_size: NA; v_call: TRBV7-9; d_call: NA; cdr3_aa: CASSLSAENTEAFF; cdr3_nt: TGTGCCAGCAGCTTATCGGCGGAAAACACTGAAGCTTTCTTT
j_call: TRBJ2-1; clone_size: few; v_call: TRBV7-8; d_call: NA; cdr3_aa: CASSLLGTGEQFF; cdr3_nt: TGTGCCAGCAGCTTACTTGGGACCGGAGAGCAGTTCTTC